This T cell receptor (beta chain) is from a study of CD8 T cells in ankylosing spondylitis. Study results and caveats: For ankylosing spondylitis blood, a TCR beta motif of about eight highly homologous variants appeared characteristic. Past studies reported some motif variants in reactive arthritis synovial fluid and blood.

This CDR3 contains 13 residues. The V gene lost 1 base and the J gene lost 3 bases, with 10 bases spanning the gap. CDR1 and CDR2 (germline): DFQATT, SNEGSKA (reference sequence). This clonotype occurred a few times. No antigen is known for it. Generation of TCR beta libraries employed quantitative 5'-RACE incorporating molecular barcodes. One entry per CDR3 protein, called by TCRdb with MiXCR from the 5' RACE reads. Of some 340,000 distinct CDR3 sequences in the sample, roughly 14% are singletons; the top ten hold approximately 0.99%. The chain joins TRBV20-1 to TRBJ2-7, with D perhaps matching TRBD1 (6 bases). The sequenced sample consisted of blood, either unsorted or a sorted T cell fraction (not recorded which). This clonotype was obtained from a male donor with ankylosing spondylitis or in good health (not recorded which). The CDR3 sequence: CSARGPGHYEQYF. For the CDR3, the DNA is TGCAGTGCTAGAGGACCGGGACACTACGAGCAGTACTTC.